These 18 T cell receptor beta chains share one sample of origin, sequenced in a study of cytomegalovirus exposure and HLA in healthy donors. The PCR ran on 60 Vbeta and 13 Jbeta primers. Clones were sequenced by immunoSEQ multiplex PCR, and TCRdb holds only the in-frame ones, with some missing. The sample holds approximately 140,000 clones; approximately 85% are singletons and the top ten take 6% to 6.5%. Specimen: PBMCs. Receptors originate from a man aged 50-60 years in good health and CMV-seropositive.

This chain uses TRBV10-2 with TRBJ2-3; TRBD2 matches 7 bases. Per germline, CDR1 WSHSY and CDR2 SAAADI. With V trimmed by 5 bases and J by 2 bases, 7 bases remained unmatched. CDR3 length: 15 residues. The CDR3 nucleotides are TGCGCCAGCAGTAAGGGGAGGGCGAACACAGATACGCAGTATTTT. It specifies CASSKGRANTDTQYF.

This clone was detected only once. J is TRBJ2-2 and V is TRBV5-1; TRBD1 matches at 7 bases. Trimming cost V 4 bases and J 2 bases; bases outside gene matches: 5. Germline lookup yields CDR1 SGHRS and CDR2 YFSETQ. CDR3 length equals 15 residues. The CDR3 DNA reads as TGCGCCAGCAGCCGAGGGACAGCCAACACCGGGGAGCTGTTTTTT. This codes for CASSRGTANTGELFF.

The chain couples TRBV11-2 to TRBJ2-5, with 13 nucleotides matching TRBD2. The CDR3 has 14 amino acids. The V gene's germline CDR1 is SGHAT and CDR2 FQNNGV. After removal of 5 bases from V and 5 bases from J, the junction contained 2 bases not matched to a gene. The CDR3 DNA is TGTGCCAGCAGCAGGACTAGCGGGAGTGAGACCCAGTACTTC. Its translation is CASSRTSGSETQYF. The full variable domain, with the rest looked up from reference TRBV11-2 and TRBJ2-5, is EAGVAQSPRYKIIEKRQSVAFWCNPISGHATLYWYQQILGQGPKLLIQFQNNGVVDDSQLPKDRFSAERLKGVDSTLKIQPAKLEDSAVYLCASSRTSGSETQYFGPGTRLLVL.

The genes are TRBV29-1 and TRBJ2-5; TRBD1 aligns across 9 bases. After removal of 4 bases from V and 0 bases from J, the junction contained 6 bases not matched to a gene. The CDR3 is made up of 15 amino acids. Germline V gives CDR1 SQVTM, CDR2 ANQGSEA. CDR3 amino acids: CSVAGQGPYQETQYF. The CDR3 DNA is TGCAGCGTTGCGGGACAGGGTCCGTACCAAGAGACCCAGTACTTC.

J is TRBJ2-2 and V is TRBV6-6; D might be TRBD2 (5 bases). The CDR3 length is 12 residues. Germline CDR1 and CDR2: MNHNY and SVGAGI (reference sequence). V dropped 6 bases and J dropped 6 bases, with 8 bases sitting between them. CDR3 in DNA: TGTGCCAGCAGCTCGGGGTCCGGGGAGCTGTTTTTT. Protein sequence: CASSSGSGELFF.

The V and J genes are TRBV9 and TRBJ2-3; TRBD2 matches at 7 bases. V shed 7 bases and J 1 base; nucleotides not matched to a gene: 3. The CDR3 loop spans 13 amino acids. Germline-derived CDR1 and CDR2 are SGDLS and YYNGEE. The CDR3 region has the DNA TGTGCCAGCCGCCGGGAGGGCACAGATACGCAGTATTTT. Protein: CASRREGTDTQYF.

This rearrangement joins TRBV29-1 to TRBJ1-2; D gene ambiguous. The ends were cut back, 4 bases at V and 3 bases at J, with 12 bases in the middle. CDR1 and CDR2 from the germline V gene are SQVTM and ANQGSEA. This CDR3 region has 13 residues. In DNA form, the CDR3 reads TGCAGCGTTGTAGGTGGCGGGGACTATGGCTACACCTTC. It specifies CSVVGGGDYGYTF.

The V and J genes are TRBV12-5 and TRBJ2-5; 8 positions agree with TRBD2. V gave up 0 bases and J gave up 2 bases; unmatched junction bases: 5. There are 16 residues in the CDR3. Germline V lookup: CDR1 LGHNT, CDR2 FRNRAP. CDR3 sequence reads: CASGLVVAGKQETQYF. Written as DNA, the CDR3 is TGTGCTAGTGGTTTGGTTGTAGCGGGGAAACAAGAGACCCAGTACTTC.

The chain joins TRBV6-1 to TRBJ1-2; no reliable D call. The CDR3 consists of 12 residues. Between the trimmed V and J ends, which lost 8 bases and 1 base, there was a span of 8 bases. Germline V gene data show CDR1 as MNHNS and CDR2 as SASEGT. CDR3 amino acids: CASLALNYGYTF. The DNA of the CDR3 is TGTGCCAGCCTGGCCCTTAACTATGGCTACACCTTC.

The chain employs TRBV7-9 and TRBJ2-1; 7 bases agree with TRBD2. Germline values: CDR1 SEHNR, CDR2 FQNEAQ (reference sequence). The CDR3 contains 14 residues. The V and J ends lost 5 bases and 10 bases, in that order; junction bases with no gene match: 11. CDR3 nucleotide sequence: TGTGCCAGCAGCCCCTCGGGGAGGGTTGAAGAGCAGTTCTTC. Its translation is CASSPSGRVEEQFF.

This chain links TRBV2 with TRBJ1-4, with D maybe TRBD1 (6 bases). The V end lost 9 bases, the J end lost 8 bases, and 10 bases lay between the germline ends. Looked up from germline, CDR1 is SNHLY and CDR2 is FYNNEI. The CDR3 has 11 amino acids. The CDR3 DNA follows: TGTGCCAGTCAGGGGCGGGAAAAACTGTTTTTT. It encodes CASQGREKLFF.

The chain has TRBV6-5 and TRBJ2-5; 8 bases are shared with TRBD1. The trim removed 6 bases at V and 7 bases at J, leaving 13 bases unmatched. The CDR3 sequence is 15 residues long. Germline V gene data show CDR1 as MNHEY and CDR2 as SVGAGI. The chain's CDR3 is CASSRPGTGAGTQYF. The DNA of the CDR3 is TGTGCCAGCAGCCGTCCCGGGACAGGAGCCGGGACCCAGTACTTC.

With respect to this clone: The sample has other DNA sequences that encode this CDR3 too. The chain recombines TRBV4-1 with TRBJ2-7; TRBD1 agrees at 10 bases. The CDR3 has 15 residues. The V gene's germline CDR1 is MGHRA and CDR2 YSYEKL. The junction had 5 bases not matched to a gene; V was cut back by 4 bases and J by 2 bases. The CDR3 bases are TGCGCCAGCAGCCGCACCGGGACAGGGGCCTACGAGCAGTACTTC. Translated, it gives CASSRTGTGAYEQYF.

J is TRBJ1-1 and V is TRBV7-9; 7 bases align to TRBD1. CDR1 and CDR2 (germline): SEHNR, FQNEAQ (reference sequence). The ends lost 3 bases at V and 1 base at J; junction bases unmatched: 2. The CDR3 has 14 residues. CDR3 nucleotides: TGTGCCAGCAGCTTTCGGACAGGGAACACTGAAGCTTTCTTT. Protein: CASSFRTGNTEAFF.

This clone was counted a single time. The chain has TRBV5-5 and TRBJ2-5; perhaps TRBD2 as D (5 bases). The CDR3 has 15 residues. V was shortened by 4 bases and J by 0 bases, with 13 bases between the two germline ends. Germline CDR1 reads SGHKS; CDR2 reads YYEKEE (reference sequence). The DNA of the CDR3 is TGTGCCAGCAGCCCCCTCGCCGGGAACCAAGAGACCCAGTACTTC. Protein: CASSPLAGNQETQYF.

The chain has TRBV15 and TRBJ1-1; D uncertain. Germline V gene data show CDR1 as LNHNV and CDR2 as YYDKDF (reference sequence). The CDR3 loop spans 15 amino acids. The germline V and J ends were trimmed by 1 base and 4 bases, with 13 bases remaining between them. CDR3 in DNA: TGTGCCACCAGCAGAGTAAGTGAGGAGGGCACTGAAGCTTTCTTT. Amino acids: CATSRVSEEGTEAFF.

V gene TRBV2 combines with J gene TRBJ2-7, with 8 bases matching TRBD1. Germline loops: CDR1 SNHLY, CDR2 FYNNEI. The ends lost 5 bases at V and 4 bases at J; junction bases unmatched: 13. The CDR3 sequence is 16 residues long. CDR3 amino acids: CASSSNANRGRYEQYF. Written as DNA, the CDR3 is TGTGCCAGCAGTTCTAACGCGAACAGGGGGAGGTACGAGCAGTACTTC.

CDR3 amino acids: CASRGLTDTQYF. The CDR3 nucleotides read TGTGCCAGCAGGGGCCTCACAGATACGCAGTATTTT. This chain joins TRBV28 and TRBJ2-3; D remains ambiguous. The CDR3 is made up of 12 amino acids. Per the germline V gene, CDR1 is MDHEN and CDR2 is SYDVKM. V lost 6 bases and J 2 bases, leaving 6 bases between the germline ends.